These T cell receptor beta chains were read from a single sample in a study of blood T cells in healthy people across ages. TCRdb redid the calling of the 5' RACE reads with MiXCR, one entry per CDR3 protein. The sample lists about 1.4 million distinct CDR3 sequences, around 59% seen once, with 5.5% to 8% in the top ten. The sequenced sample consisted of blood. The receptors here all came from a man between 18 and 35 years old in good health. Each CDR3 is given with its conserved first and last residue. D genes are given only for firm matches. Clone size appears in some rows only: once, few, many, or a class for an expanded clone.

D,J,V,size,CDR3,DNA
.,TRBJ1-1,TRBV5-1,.,CASSQRGGEVAFF,TGCGCCAGCAGTCAGCGAGGTGGGGAGGTAGCTTTCTTT
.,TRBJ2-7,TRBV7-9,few,CASSLDGISYEQYF,TGTGCCAGCAGCTTAGATGGGATTTCCTACGAGCAGTACTTC
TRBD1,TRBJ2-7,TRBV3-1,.,CASSQGQEIPYEQYF,TGTGCCAGCAGCCAGGGACAGGAAATCCCCTACGAGCAGTACTTC
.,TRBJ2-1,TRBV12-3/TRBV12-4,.,CASGPPREQFF,TGTGCCAGCGGCCCCCCACGTGAGCAGTTCTTC
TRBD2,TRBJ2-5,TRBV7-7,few,CASSLELAGRETQYF,TGTGCTAGCAGCTTAGAGCTAGCGGGGAGAGAGACCCAGTACTTC
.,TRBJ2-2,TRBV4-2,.,CASSPVERRRTGELFF,TGTGCCAGCAGCCCAGTCGAACGAAGAAGAACCGGGGAGCTGTTTTTT
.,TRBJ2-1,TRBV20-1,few,CSARDERSHNEQFF,TGCAGTGCTAGAGATGAGCGGTCCCACAATGAGCAGTTCTTC
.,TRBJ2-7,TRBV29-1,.,CSVHPTDFLTCSYEQYF,TGCAGCGTGCATCCCACAGACTTTTTAACGTGCTCCTACGAGCAGTACTTC
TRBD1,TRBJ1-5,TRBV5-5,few,CASRLGQGGQPQHF,TGTGCCAGCAGGCTTGGACAGGGGGGTCAGCCCCAGCATTTT
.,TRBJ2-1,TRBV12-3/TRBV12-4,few,CASSLGLGSHEQFF,TGTGCCAGCAGTCTAGGACTGGGGAGCCATGAGCAGTTCTTC
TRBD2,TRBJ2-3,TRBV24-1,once,CATGPSGEGADTQYF,TGTGCCACCGGACCGAGCGGGGAGGGCGCAGATACGCAGTATTTT
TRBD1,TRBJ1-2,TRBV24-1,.,CATRDNRGGYTF,TGTGCCACCAGAGACAACAGGGGAGGCTACACCTTC
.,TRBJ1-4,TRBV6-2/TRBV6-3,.,CASGPTGATNEKLFF,TGTGCCAGCGGTCCTACAGGAGCAACTAATGAAAAACTGTTTTTT
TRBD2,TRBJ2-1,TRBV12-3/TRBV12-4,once,CASSLAGGRRKEQFF,TGTGCCAGCAGCCTAGCGGGAGGGCGTAGGAAGGAGCAGTTCTTC
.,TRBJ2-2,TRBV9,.,CASSVASEGGELFF,TGTGCCAGCAGCGTAGCAAGTGAGGGCGGGGAGCTGTTTTTT
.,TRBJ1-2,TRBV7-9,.,CASSLDVPGYGYTF,TGTGCCAGCAGCTTGGACGTACCTGGTTATGGCTACACCTTC
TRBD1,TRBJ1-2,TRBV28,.,CASSFLPSYDRVPNYGYTF,TGTGCCAGCAGTTTCCTACCCTCCTATGACAGGGTCCCAAACTATGGCTACACCTTC
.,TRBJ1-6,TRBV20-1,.,CSARVGVRVGHNSPLHF,TGCAGTGCTAGAGTGGGGGTTCGGGTTGGGCACAATTCACCCCTCCACTTT
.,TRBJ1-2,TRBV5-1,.,CASSLGLDTANLNYGYTF,TGCGCCAGCAGCTTGGGTCTGGACACGGCCAATTTGAACTATGGCTACACCTTC
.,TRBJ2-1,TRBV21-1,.,CAGISGGKYEQFF,TGTGCCGGGATTAGCGGGGGAAAGTATGAGCAGTTCTTC
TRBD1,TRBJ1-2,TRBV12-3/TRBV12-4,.,CASATRQGPYEGYTF,TGTGCCAGCGCTACCCGACAGGGGCCGTACGAGGGCTACACCTTC
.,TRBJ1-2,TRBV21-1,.,CASSTTGTSDYGYTF,TGTGCCAGCAGCACAACAGGGACGTCGGACTATGGCTACACCTTC
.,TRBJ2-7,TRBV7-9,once,CASSLGQGNPYEQYF,TGTGCCAGCAGCTTAGGTCAAGGGAACCCCTACGAGCAGTACTTC
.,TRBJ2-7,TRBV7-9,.,CASSLQGHGFYEQYF,TGTGCCAGCAGCTTACAGGGGCACGGCTTCTACGAGCAGTACTTC
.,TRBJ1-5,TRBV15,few,CATSRDPASNQPQHF,TGTGCCACCAGCAGGGACCCAGCTAGCAATCAGCCCCAGCATTTT
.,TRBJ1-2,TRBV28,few,CASSSLTGLGGYTF,TGTGCCAGCAGTTCCTTGACAGGTTTGGGGGGCTACACCTTC
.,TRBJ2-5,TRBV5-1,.,CASSPHEEETQYF,TGCGCCAGCAGCCCCCATGAGGAGGAGACCCAGTACTTC